A single sample gave rise to the 14 T cell receptor beta chains below, sequenced in a study of shared clonotypes between healthy human individuals. Naive-designated CD8 cells lacked CD45RO, were positively enriched for CCR7, and omitted terminally differentiated effector memory CD45RA+ cells. Data came from immunoSEQ multiplex PCR; TCRdb stores just in-frame clones and leaves some out. The data hold 1.5 million to 2.5 million clones, with roughly 95% observed a single time. Specimen: naive CD8+ T cells sorted from blood. All receptors derive from a man between 18 and 29 years old in good health.

The chain links TRBV27 to TRBJ2-5; D is unclear. The germline V gene has CDR1 MNHEY and CDR2 SMNVEV (reference sequence). The CDR3 has 13 residues. V dropped 2 bases and J dropped 5 bases, with 9 bases sitting between them. The CDR3 sequence: CASSLGKVETQYF. The CDR3 nucleotides are TGTGCCAGCAGTTTAGGCAAGGTGGAGACCCAGTACTTC.

This chain's CDR3 is CASSLPAGGRETQYF. The CDR3 DNA reads as TGTGCCAGCAGCTTACCGGCGGGGGGGCGGGAGACCCAGTACTTC. J is TRBJ2-5 and V is TRBV11-2; 9 bases are a match to TRBD2. Germline CDR1 is SGHAT and CDR2 is FQNNGV. The CDR3 has 15 amino acids. V was clipped by 2 bases and J by 5 bases; unmatched bases: 6.

The chain recombines TRBV9 with TRBJ1-2; 10 bases align to TRBD1. V shed 4 bases, J shed 5 bases, and the junction held 2 bases outside the gene matches. The CDR3 loop spans 13 amino acids. Germline-derived CDR1 and CDR2 are SGDLS and YYNGEE. CDR3 in amino acids: CASSLGQGYGYTF. The CDR3 DNA sequence: TGTGCCAGCAGCCTGGGACAGGGGTATGGCTACACCTTC.

Turning to this clone: The same CDR3 is also encoded by other DNA sequences in this sample. This chain joins TRBV28 and TRBJ1-1; D not certain. With 3 bases removed from V and 1 base from J, the gap between germline ends came to 6 bases. CDR3 length: 13 amino acids. From germline, CDR1 is MDHEN and CDR2 SYDVKM. The CDR3 loop is CASSLGGNTEAFF. The CDR3 DNA follows: TGTGCCAGCAGTTTGGGAGGGAACACTGAAGCTTTCTTT. The entire variable domain, with the rest obtained from reference TRBV28 and TRBJ1-1, is as follows: DVKVTQSSRYLVKRTGEKVFLECVQDMDHENMFWYRQDPGLGLRLIYFSYDVKMKEKGDIPEGYSVSREKKERFSLILESASTNQTSMYLCASSLGGNTEAFFGQGTRLTVV.

J is TRBJ2-7 and V is TRBV14; possible D gene TRBD2, 5 bases. V gave up 1 base and J gave up 6 bases, with 10 bases separating them. Germline-derived CDR1 and CDR2 are SGHDN and FVKESK. The CDR3 covers 13 residues. This chain's CDR3 is CASSQVVSGEQYF. The CDR3, as DNA: TGTGCCAGCAGCCAAGTCGTAAGCGGCGAGCAGTACTTC.

The chain links TRBV6-6 to TRBJ2-7; 11 bases are shared with TRBD2. The CDR3 is made up of 15 amino acids. J lost 3 bases, V lost 6 bases, and 7 bases had no gene match. Looked up from germline, CDR1 is MNHNY and CDR2 is SVGAGI (reference sequence). Written as DNA, the CDR3 is TGTGCCAGCAGCGGGACTAGCGGCACTTTCTACGAGCAGTACTTC. It codes for CASSGTSGTFYEQYF.

This clone came up once. J is TRBJ2-2 and V is TRBV18, with a tentative D call TRBD2 (5 bases). V was clipped by 3 bases and J by 6 bases, with 17 bases between them. This CDR3 region has 16 residues. CDR1 and CDR2 from the germline V gene are KGHSH and LQKENI. The CDR3: CASSPEPRVLAGELFF. CDR3 in DNA: TGTGCCAGCTCACCCGAACCGAGGGTCTTGGCCGGGGAGCTGTTTTTT.

Here the CDR3 reads CASQDGPYEQYF. CDR3 DNA sequence: TGTGCCAGCCAGGACGGACCCTACGAGCAGTACTTC. The genes are TRBV6-6 and TRBJ2-7; D not certain. The CDR3 is 12 amino acids. CDR1 is MNHNY and CDR2 is SVGAGI in the germline V gene (reference sequence). With 8 bases removed from V and 2 bases from J, the gap between germline ends came to 10 bases.

V and J are TRBV30 and TRBJ2-5; 9 bases match TRBD2. The V segment lost 2 bases and the J segment 11 bases; nucleotides outside the gene matches: 6. Germline CDR1 reads GTSNPN; CDR2 reads SVGIG (reference sequence). The CDR3 runs 12 residues. The CDR3 is CAWSLVAGEQYF. The CDR3, as DNA: TGTGCCTGGAGTCTAGTAGCGGGAGAGCAGTACTTC.

The chain combines TRBV5-1 with TRBJ1-2, with D possibly being TRBD1 (5 bases). Trimming cost V 6 bases and J 4 bases, with 22 bases left between them. The CDR3 is 16 residues long. Germline loops: CDR1 SGHRS, CDR2 YFSETQ. CDR3 protein: CASTFNPGTDSYGYTF. Written as DNA, the CDR3 is TGCGCCAGCACCTTCAACCCCGGGACCGACTCCTATGGCTACACCTTC.

This sequence joins TRBV5-6 and TRBJ2-4; 8 nucleotides align to TRBD1. This CDR3 comprises 15 residues. The germline V gene has CDR1 SGHDT and CDR2 YYEEEE. J gave up 4 bases and V 1 base, and 4 bases lay outside the gene matches. CDR3 protein: CASSLQGAAKNIQYF. CDR3 in DNA: TGTGCCAGCAGCTTGCAGGGGGCAGCGAAAAACATTCAGTACTTC. Together with reference TRBV5-6 and TRBJ2-4, the CDR3 gives the full variable domain: DAGVTQSPTHLIKTRGQQVTLRCSPKSGHDTVSWYQQALGQGPQFIFQYYEEEERQRGNFPDRFSGHQFPNYSSELNVNALLLGDSALYLCASSLQGAAKNIQYFGAGTRLSVL.

Here the CDR3 DNA reads TGTGCCAGCAGTGAACGCGCAGGGATCTTAGAGACCCAGTACTTC. It yields the protein CASSERAGILETQYF. V usage is TRBV2 and J usage is TRBJ2-5; perhaps TRBD1 as D (5 bases). Germline assignment: CDR1 SNHLY and CDR2 FYNNEI. Trimming took 2 bases from V and 4 from J, leaving 14 bases between them. The CDR3 length is 15 residues.

About this clone itself: At one end the junction does not follow the germline gene, possibly because of a read error. The rearrangement joins TRBV7-7 to TRBJ1-5, with D possibly being TRBD1 (6 bases). Germline CDR1 is SSHAT and CDR2 is FNYEAQ (reference sequence). CDR3 length equals 18 residues. DNA of the CDR3: TGTGCTAGCAGCTCACCCCAACAGGGAAGGAGTAGCAATCAGCCCCAGCATTTT. It specifies CASSSPQQGRSSNQPQHF. Complete variable domain (other parts from reference TRBV7-7 and TRBJ1-5): GAGVSQSPRYKVTKRGQDVTLRCDPISSHATLYWYQQALGQGPEFLTYFNYEAQPDKSGLPSDRFSAERPEGSISTLTIQRTEQRDSAMYRCASSSPQQGRSSNQPQHFGDGTRLSIL.

The rearrangement uses TRBV11-3 and TRBJ2-7; D could derive from TRBD1 or TRBD2 (5 bases each). With 2 bases removed from V and 3 bases from J, the gap between germline ends came to 11 bases. The CDR3 length is 14 residues. The germline gives CDR1 SGHNT, CDR2 YENEEA. In DNA form, the CDR3 reads TGTGCCAGCAGCTTATCCGGGGCGGACTACGAGCAGTACTTC. As protein: CASSLSGADYEQYF.